These 10 T cell receptor beta chains came from one sample sequenced in a study of OX40 agonist ivuxolimab in advanced cancers. Sequencing was performed with immunoSEQ multiplex PCR; in TCRdb, only in-frame clones are kept and a portion is missing. The table has 75,000 to 90,000 clones, roughly 89% seen once. Material: CD4+ or CD8+ T cells sorted from blood, obtained in a trial of the OX40 agonist ivuxolimab. The receptors come from an adult with an advanced solid tumor such as melanoma, head and neck, liver or kidney cancer.

The chain joins TRBV30 to TRBJ2-2, with TRBD1 as a possible D gene (5 bases). The CDR3 has 13 amino acids. Trimming removed 2 bases at V and 6 bases at J, with 10 bases between. CDR1 and CDR2 from the germline V gene are GTSNPN and SVGIG (reference sequence). CDR3 coding DNA: TGTGCCTGGAGTATGACAGCGCCCGGGGAGCTGTTTTTT. As protein: CAWSMTAPGELFF.

The chain couples TRBV5-6 to TRBJ1-4, with 9 nucleotides matching TRBD1. Trimming cost V 0 bases and J 8 bases; bases outside gene matches: 11. The CDR3 has 17 amino acids. Germline CDR1 and CDR2: SGHDT and YYEEEE. CDR3: CASSLGYLGQGKEKLFF. For the CDR3, the DNA is TGTGCCAGCAGCTTGGGGTATTTGGGACAGGGAAAGGAAAAACTGTTTTTT.

The genes are TRBV9 and TRBJ1-2; D might be TRBD1 (5 bases). The CDR3 sequence is 14 residues long. The V gene's germline CDR1 is SGDLS and CDR2 YYNGEE. V was cut by 3 bases and J by 2 bases, with 11 bases left in between. CDR3 amino acids: CASSAGGFNYGYTF. For the CDR3, the DNA is TGTGCCAGCAGCGCGGGGGGTTTCAACTATGGCTACACCTTC.

The genes are TRBV29-1 and TRBJ2-7; D gene unclear. CDR3 size: 12 residues. V was cut by 4 bases and J by 4 bases, with 11 bases left in between. Germline CDR1 SQVTM, CDR2 ANQGSEA. The CDR3 coding sequence is TGCAGCGTTGCGTACAGCCCGTACGAGCAGTACTTC. This sequence encodes CSVAYSPYEQYF.

Concerning this clone: Within the sample, other DNA sequences also encode this same CDR3. V gene TRBV13 combines with J gene TRBJ2-3; D not resolved. The CDR3 totals 12 residues. Germline assignment: CDR1 PRHDT and CDR2 FYEKMQ (reference sequence). The germline V and J ends were trimmed by 4 bases and 4 bases, with 6 bases remaining between them. The CDR3 reads CASSSGSDTQYF. CDR3 in DNA: TGTGCCAGCAGCTCTGGGTCAGATACGCAGTATTTT.

V usage is TRBV6-5 and J usage is TRBJ2-1; the D call may be TRBD1 or TRBD2 (5 bases each). The V end lost 3 bases, the J end lost 2 bases, and 8 bases lay between the germline ends. Germline loops: CDR1 MNHEY, CDR2 SVGAGI. This CDR3 has 14 residues. The CDR3 spells CASSYGTAYNEQFF. The CDR3 DNA sequence: TGTGCCAGCAGTTATGGGACGGCCTACAATGAGCAGTTCTTC.

The chain joins TRBV10-3 to TRBJ2-7; D gene uncertain. The V end lost 0 bases, the J end lost 2 bases, and 5 bases lay between the germline ends. The CDR3 length is 13 residues. The germline CDR1 and CDR2 sequences are ENHRY and SYGVKD. This CDR3 is CAISESGPYEQYF. As DNA, the CDR3 is TGTGCCATCAGTGAGTCTGGGCCCTACGAGCAGTACTTC.

The chain links TRBV19 to TRBJ2-1; maybe TRBD2 (5 bases). Germline CDR1 is LNHDA and CDR2 is SQIVND (reference sequence). The germline V and J ends were trimmed by 6 bases and 4 bases, with 16 bases remaining between them. The CDR3 runs 15 residues. The CDR3 DNA follows: TGTGCCAGTAGGGTAGGCTCCGAGGGTTACAATGAGCAGTTCTTC. Residues: CASRVGSEGYNEQFF.

This rearrangement joins TRBV30 to TRBJ1-3; D not resolved. This CDR3 spans 12 amino acids. The germline gives CDR1 GTSNPN, CDR2 SVGIG (reference sequence). Trimming removed 2 bases from V and 3 bases from J, with 5 bases in between. The CDR3, as DNA: TGTGCCTGGAGTAGGGTTGGAAACACCATATATTTT. Its translation is CAWSRVGNTIYF.

The chain employs TRBV29-1 and TRBJ1-1, with D unclear. Germline-derived CDR1 and CDR2 are SQVTM and ANQGSEA. The CDR3 spans 15 residues. V was pared by 0 bases and J by 6 bases, with 17 bases between. DNA of the CDR3: TGCAGCGTTGAAGATCCGGAGAAGGGTGTGGCTGAAGCTTTCTTT. It encodes CSVEDPEKGVAEAFF.